Below, one T cell receptor beta chain is given with its context. Its antigen is currently unknown. The data originate from a study of cytomegalovirus exposure and HLA in healthy donors. Study observations and caveats: The number of N-insertions in an Asian-associated ancestry cluster was reportedly below the approximately 700-donor mean in a later analysis.

Germline V CDR1 and CDR2: SQVTM, ANQGSEA. The V and J ends lost 1 base and 2 bases, in that order; junction bases with no gene match: 3. CDR3 length: 14 residues. The PCR used 60 Vbeta and 13 Jbeta primers. Sequencing was performed with immunoSEQ multiplex PCR; in TCRdb, only in-frame clones are kept and a portion is missing. The table for this sample gives 49,000 or so clones. The sequence was obtained from a man aged 35 to 55 in good health and CMV-seropositive. This chain uses TRBV29-1 with TRBJ2-5; 8 nucleotides line up with TRBD2. The sample taken for sequencing was PBMCs. The CDR3 nucleotides read TGCAGCGTTGAAGTCGCGGGGGGACAAGAGACCCAGTACTTC. Protein product: CSVEVAGGQETQYF. Full variable domain (remainder filled in from reference TRBV29-1 and TRBJ2-5): SAVISQKPSRDICQRGTSLTIQCQVDSQVTMMFWYRQQPGQSLTLIATANQGSEATYESGFVIDKFPISRPNLTFSTLTVSNMSPEDSSIYLCSVEVAGGQETQYFGPGTRLLVL.